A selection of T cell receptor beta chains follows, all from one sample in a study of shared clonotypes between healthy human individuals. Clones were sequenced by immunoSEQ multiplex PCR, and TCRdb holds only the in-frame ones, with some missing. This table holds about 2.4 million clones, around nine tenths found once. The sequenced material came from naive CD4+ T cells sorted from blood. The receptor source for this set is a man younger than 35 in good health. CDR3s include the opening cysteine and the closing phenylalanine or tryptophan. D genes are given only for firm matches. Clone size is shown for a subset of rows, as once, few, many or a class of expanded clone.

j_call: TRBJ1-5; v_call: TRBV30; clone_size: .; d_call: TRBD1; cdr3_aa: CAWSVNRGGGQPQHF; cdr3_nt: TGTGCCTGGAGTGTAAACAGGGGGGGAGGTCAGCCCCAGCATTTT
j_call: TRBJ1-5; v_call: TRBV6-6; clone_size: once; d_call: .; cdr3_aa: CASSFPGGSNQPQHF; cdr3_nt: TGTGCCAGCAGTTTCCCCGGCGGCAGCAATCAGCCCCAGCATTTT
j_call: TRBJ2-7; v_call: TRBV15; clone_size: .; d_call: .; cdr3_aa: CATSRDRGAAYEQYF; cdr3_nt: TGTGCCACCAGCAGAGATAGGGGGGCCGCCTACGAGCAGTACTTC
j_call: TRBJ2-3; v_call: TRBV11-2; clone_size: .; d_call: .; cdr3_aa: CASSLEAGTLRDTQYF; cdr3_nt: TGTGCCAGCAGCTTAGAGGCCGGGACGCTTAGAGATACGCAGTATTTT
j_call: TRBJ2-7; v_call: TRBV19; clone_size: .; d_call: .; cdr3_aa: CASSITGGTGPYEQYF; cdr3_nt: TGTGCCAGTAGTATAACGGGGGGGACAGGTCCCTACGAGCAGTACTTC
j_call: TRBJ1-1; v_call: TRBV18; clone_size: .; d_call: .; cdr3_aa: CASSPPSLLNTEAFF; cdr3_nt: TGTGCCAGCTCACCACCGTCCCTGCTGAACACTGAAGCTTTCTTT
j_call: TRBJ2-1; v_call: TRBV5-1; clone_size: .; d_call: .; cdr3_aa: CASSLQRERIQNEQFF; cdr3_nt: TGCGCCAGCAGCTTACAACGGGAGAGGATTCAGAATGAGCAGTTCTTC
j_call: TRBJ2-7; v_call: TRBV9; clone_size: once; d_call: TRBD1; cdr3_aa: CASSSHSRTGVSYEQYF; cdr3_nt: TGTGCCAGCAGCTCCCACTCTCGGACAGGCGTTTCCTACGAGCAGTACTTC
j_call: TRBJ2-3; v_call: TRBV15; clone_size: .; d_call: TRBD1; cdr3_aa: CATSRDLGTGGSRGTDTQYF; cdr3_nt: TGTGCCACCAGCAGAGATCTTGGGACAGGGGGCTCCAGGGGCACAGATACGCAGTATTTT
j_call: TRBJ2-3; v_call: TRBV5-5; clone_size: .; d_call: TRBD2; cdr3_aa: CASSLAAGASGDTDTQYF; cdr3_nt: TGTGCCAGCAGCTTGGCTGCTGGCGCTAGCGGGGACACAGATACGCAGTATTTT
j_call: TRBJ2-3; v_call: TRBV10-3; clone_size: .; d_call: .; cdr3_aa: CAISESRGLGTDTQYF; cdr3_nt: TGTGCCATCAGTGAGTCTAGGGGACTGGGCACAGATACGCAGTATTTT
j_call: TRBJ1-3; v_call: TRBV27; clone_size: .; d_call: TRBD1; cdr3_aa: CASSPELPGQDSGNTIYF; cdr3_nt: TGTGCCAGCAGTCCCGAACTCCCGGGACAGGACTCTGGAAACACCATATATTTT
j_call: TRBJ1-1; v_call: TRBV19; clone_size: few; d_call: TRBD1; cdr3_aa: CASSIPGTGGTEAFF; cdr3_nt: TGTGCCAGTAGTATACCCGGGACAGGGGGCACTGAAGCTTTCTTT
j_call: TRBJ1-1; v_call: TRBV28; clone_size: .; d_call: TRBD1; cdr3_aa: CASSSPGTGMNTEAFF; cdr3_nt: TGTGCCAGCAGTTCACCCGGGACAGGGATGAACACTGAAGCTTTCTTT
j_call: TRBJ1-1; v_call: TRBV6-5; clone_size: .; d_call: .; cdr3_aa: CASSTQGSEAFF; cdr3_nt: TGTGCCAGCAGTACACAGGGTTCTGAAGCTTTCTTT
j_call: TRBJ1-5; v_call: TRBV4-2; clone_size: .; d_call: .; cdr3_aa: CASSQDYFGSLNQPQHF; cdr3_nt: TGTGCCAGCAGCCAAGATTATTTCGGCTCATTGAATCAGCCCCAGCATTTT
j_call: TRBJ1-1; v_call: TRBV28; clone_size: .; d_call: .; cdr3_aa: CASSPRLNTEAFF; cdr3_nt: TGTGCCAGCAGTCCTCGATTGAACACTGAAGCTTTCTTT
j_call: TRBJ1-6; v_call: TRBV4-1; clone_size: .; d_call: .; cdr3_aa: CASSQEGGLNNSPLHF; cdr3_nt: TGCGCCAGCAGCCAAGAGGGGGGTCTAAATAATTCACCCCTCCACTTT
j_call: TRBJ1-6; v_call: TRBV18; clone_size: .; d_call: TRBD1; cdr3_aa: CASSPLPDRPSYNSPLHF; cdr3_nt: TGTGCCAGCTCACCTCTCCCGGACAGGCCGTCCTATAATTCACCCCTCCACTTT
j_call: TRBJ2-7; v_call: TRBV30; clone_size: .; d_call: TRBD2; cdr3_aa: CAWSSGTSVYEQYF; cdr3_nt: TGTGCCTGGAGCTCAGGGACTAGCGTGTACGAGCAGTACTTC
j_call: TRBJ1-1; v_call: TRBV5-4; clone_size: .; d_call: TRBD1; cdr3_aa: CASSATGQGNTEAFF; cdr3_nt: TGTGCCAGCAGCGCAACGGGACAGGGCAACACTGAAGCTTTCTTT
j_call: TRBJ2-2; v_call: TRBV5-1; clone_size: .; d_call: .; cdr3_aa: CASSQQGRAGELFF; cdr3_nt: TGCGCCAGCAGCCAGCAGGGACGGGCCGGGGAGCTGTTTTTT
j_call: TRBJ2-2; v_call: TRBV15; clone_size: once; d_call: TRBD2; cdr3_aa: CATSGTSGAYTGELFF; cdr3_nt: TGTGCCACCAGCGGTACTAGCGGGGCTTACACCGGGGAGCTGTTTTTT